The clone carrying this TCR beta chain was observed a handful of times. The record originates from a study of T-cell memory formation after mild COVID-19. TCRdb independently ran MiXCR on the 5' RACE reads; one entry per CDR3 protein. The sample has roughly 220,000 distinct CDR3 sequences; over 9.5% are singletons. CDR1 is SGDLS, CDR2 YYNGEE, per germline. V was cut by 0 bases and J by 5 bases, with 12 bases left in between. The CDR3 sequence is 15 residues long. This clonotype was obtained from a man aged 18 to 29 who had mild COVID-19 (a few samples of this study predate the infection). Cell type and time point are not known. Input material: PBMCs or a T cell subset sorted from them (not recorded which). The genes are TRBV9 and TRBJ2-1; D might be TRBD2 (5 bases). The CDR3 sequence is CASSVVAGPHNEQFF. The CDR3 coding sequence is TGTGCCAGCAGCGTAGTGGCGGGCCCCCACAATGAGCAGTTCTTC.